This TCR beta chain was identified during a study of brain metastases from non-small cell lung cancer. Profiling relied on immunoSEQ multiplex PCR, and the TCRdb table lists in-frame clones only, not all of them. The table includes 1,200 or so clones, nearly 90% detected once. This receptor was obtained from a donor older than 35 with non-small cell lung cancer. Sequencing was carried out using primary lung tumor tissue.

The chain's CDR3 is CASSVGNSPLHF. The CDR3 DNA is TGTGCCAGCAGTGTAGGGAATTCACCCCTCCACTTT. The J gene is TRBJ1-6, the V gene TRBV2; D is unclear. The length of the CDR3 is 12 residues. Trimming removed 4 bases from V and 7 bases from J, with 5 bases in between. Germline V CDR1 and CDR2: SNHLY, FYNNEI.